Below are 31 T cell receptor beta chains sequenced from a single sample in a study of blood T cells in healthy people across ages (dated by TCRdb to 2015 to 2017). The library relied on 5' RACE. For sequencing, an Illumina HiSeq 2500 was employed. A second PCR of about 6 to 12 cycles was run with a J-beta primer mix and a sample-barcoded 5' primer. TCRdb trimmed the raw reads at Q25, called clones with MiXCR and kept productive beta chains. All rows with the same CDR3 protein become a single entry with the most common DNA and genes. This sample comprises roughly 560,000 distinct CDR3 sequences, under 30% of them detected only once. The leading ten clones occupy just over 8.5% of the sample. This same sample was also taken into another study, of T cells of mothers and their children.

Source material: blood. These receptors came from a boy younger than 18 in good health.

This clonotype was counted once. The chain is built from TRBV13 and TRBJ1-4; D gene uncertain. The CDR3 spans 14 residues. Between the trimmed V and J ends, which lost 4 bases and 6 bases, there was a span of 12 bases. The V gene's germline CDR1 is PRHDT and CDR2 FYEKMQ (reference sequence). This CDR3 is CASSSPQPDEKLFF. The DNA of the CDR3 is TGTGCCAGCAGCTCCCCACAGCCGGATGAAAAACTGTTTTTT.

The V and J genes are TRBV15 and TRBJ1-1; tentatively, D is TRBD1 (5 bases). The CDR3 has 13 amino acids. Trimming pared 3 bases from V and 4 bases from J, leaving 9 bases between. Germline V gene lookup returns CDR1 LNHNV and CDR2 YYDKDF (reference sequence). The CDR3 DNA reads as TGTGCCACCAGCAGCGACAGTTCCACTGAAGCTTTCTTT. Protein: CATSSDSSTEAFF.

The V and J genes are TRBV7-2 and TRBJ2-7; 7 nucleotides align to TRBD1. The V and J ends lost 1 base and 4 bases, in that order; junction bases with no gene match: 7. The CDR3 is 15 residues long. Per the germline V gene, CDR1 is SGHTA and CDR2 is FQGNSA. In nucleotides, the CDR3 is TGTGCCAGCAGCTTAGTGGGGGACAGCCGTTACGAGCAGTACTTC. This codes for CASSLVGDSRYEQYF.

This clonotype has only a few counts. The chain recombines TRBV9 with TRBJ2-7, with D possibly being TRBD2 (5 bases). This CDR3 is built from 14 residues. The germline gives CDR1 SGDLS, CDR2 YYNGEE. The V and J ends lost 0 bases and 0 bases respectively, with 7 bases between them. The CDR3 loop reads CASSVGLASYEQYF. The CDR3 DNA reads TGTGCCAGCAGCGTAGGGCTAGCCTCCTACGAGCAGTACTTC.

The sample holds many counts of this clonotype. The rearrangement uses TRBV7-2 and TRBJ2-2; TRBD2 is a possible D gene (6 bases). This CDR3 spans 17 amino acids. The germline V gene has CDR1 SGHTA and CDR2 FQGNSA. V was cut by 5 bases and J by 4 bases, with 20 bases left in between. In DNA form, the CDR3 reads TGTGCCAGCAGCAACCCGACCCCGGGACTCATCACCGGGGAGCTGTTTTTT. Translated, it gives CASSNPTPGLITGELFF.

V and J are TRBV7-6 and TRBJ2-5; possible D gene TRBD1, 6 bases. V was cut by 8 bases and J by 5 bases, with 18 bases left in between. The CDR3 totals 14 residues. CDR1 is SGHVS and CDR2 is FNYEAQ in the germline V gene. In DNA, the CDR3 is TGTGCCAGCGGGTCTCCAGGGGTCGTGGAGACCCAGTACTTC. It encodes CASGSPGVVETQYF.

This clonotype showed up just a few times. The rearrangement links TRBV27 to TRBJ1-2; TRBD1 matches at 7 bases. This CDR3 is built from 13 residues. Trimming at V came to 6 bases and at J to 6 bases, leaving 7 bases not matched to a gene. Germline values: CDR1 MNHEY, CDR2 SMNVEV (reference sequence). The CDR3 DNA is TGTGCCAGCAGACCGGGACAGACTCATGGCTACACCTTC. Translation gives CASRPGQTHGYTF.

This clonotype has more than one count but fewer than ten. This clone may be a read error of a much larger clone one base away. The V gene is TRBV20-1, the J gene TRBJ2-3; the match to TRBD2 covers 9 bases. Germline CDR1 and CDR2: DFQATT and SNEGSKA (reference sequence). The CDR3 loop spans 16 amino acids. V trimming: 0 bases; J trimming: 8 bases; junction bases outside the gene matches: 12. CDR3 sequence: CSAREGPAGGSVTQYF. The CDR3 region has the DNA TGCAGTGCTAGAGAAGGACCAGCGGGGGGTTCAGTTACGCAGTATTTT.

The CDR3 DNA reads TGTGCCAGCAGTCCCCCGGACACCCAAGAGACCCAGTACTTC. Its protein is CASSPPDTQETQYF. This chain connects TRBV27 to TRBJ2-5, with D possibly being TRBD1 (5 bases). Trimming stripped 5 bases from V and 1 base from J, with 11 bases between. CDR1 is MNHEY and CDR2 is SMNVEV in the germline V gene (reference sequence). CDR3 size: 14 residues.

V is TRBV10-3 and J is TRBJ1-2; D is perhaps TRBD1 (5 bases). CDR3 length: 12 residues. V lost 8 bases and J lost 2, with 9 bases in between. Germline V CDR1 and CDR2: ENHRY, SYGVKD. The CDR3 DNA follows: TGTGCCATCGGCAGGGAGAACTATGGCTACACCTTC. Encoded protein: CAIGRENYGYTF.

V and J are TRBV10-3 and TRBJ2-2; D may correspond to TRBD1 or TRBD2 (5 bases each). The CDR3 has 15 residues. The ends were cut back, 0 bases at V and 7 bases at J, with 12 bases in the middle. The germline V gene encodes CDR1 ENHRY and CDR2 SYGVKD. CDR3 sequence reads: CAISESRGRNGELFF. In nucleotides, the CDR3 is TGTGCCATCAGTGAGTCGAGGGGCAGGAACGGGGAGCTGTTTTTT.

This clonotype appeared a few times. CDR3 amino acids: CASSLMGGRDEKLFF. In DNA, the CDR3 is TGTGCCAGCAGTTTAATGGGGGGAAGGGATGAAAAACTGTTTTTT. This chain joins TRBV28 and TRBJ1-4, with D tentatively TRBD1 (5 bases). This CDR3 is built from 15 residues. Germline V gives CDR1 MDHEN, CDR2 SYDVKM. The V end lost 2 bases, the J end lost 6 bases, and 13 bases lay between the germline ends.

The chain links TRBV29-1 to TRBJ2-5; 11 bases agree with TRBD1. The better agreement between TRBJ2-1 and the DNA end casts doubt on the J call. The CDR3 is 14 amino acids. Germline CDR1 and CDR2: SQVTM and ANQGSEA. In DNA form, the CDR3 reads TGCAGCGTTGACCGGGACAGGGGGAGCAATGAGCAGTTCTTC. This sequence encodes CSVDRDRGSNEQFF.

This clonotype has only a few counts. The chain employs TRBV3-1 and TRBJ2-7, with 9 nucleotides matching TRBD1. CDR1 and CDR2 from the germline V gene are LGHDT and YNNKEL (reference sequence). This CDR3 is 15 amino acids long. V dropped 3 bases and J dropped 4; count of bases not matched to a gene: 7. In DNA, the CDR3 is TGTGCCAGCAGCCAGGCGGACAGGGGAACATACGAGCAGTACTTC. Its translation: CASSQADRGTYEQYF.

Here the CDR3 reads CSASLGGSKNIQYF. DNA for the CDR3: TGCAGTGCTAGTTTAGGAGGTAGCAAAAACATTCAGTACTTC. The J gene is TRBJ2-4, the V gene TRBV20-1; perhaps TRBD2 as D (5 bases). Between the trimmed V and J ends, which lost 3 bases and 3 bases, there was a span of 12 bases. The CDR3 spans 14 residues. Germline V CDR1 and CDR2: DFQATT, SNEGSKA (reference sequence).

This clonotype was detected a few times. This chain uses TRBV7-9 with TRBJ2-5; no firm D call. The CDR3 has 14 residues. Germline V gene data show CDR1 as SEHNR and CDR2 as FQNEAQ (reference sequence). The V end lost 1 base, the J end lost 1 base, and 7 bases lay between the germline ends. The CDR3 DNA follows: TGTGCCAGCAGCTTAGAACGGTCCCAAGAGACCCAGTACTTC. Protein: CASSLERSQETQYF.

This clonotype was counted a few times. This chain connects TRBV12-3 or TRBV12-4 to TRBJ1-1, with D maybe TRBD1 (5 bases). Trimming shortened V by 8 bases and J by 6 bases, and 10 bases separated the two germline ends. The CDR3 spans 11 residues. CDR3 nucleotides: TGTGCCAGCTCATGGGGCCCTGAAGCTTTCTTT. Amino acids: CASSWGPEAFF.

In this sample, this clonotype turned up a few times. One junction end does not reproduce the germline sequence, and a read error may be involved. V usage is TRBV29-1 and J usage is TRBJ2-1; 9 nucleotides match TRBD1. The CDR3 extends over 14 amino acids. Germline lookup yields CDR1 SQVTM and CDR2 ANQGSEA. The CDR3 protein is CSVVDRGDFSERFF. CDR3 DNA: TGCAGCGTCGTCGACAGGGGGGACTTCTCGGAGCGGTTCTTC.

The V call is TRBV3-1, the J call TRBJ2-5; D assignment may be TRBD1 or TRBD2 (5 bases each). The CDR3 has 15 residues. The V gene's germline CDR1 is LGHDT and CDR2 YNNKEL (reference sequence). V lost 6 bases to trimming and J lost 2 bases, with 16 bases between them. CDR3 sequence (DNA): TGTGCCAGCAGAAGGATGGGGCTAGCTCAAGAGACCCAGTACTTC. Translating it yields CASRRMGLAQETQYF.

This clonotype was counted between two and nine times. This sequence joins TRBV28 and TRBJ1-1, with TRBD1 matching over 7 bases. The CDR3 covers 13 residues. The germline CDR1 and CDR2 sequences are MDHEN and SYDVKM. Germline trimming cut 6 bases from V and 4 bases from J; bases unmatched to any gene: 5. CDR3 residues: CASRYRGPTEAFF. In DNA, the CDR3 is TGTGCCAGCAGGTACAGGGGTCCCACTGAAGCTTTCTTT.

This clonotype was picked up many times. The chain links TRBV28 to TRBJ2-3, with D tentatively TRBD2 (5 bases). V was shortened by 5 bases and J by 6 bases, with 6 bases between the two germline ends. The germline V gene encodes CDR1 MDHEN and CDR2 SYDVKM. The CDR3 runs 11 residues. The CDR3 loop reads CASSAGDTQYF. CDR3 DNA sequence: TGTGCCAGCAGTGCGGGTGATACGCAGTATTTT.

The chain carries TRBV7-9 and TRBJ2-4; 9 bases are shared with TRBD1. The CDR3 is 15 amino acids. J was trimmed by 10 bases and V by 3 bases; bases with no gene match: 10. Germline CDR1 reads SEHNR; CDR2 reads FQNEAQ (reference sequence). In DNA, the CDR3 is TGTGCCAGCAGCTTCGGAAAAGGGACAGGGTCTATTCAGTACTTC. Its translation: CASSFGKGTGSIQYF.

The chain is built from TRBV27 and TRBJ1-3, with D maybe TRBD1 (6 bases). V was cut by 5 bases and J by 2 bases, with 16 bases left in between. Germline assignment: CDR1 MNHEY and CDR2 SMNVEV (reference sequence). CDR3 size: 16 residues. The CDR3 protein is CASSPYTGSPGNTIYF. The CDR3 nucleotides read TGTGCCAGCAGTCCGTATACAGGGTCTCCTGGAAACACCATATATTTT.

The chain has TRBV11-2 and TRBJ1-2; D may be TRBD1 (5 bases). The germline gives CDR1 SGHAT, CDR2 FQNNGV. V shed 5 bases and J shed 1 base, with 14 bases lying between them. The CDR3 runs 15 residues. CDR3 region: CASSPRDFDNYGYTF. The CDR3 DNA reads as TGTGCCAGCAGCCCGCGGGACTTCGATAACTATGGCTACACCTTC.

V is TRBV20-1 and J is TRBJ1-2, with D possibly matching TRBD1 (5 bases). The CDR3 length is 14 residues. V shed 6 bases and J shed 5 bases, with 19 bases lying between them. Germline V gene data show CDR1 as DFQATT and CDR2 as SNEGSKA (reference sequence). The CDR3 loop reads CSARRSGTAYGYTF. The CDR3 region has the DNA TGCAGTGCCCGACGTTCAGGGACTGCGTATGGCTACACCTTC.

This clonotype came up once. CDR3 nucleotide sequence: TGCGCCAGCAGCTTGGGTCAGGGCCAGACGTACACCGGGGAGCTGTTTTTT. This encodes CASSLGQGQTYTGELFF. The chain uses TRBV5-1 and TRBJ2-2; tentatively, D is TRBD1 (5 bases). Germline V gene data show CDR1 as SGHRS and CDR2 as YFSETQ. This CDR3 is built from 17 residues. Trimming cost V 0 bases and J 3 bases, with 15 bases left between them.

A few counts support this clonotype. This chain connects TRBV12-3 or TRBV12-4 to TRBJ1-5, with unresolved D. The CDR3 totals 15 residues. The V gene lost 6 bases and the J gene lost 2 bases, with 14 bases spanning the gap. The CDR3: CASRSQEARNQPQHF. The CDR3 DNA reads TGTGCCAGCAGAAGCCAGGAGGCTCGCAATCAGCCCCAGCATTTT.

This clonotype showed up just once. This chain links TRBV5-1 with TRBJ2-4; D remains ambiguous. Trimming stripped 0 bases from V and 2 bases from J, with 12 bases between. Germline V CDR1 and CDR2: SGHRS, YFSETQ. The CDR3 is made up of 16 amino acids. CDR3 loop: CASSLAPPSPKNIQYF. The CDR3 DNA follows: TGCGCCAGCAGCTTGGCCCCGCCCTCCCCCAAAAACATTCAGTACTTC.

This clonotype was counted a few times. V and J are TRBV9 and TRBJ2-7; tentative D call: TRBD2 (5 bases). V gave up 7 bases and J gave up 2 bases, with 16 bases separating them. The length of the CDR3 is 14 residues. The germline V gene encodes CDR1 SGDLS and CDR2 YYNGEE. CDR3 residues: CASAPSGLPYEQYF. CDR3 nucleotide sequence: TGTGCCAGCGCCCCAAGCGGTCTTCCCTACGAGCAGTACTTC.

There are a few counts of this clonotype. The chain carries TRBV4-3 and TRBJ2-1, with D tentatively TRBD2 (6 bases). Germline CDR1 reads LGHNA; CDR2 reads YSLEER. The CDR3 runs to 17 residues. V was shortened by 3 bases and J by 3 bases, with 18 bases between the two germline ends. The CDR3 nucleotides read TGCGCCAGCAGCCAGGAACCACTGGCGGGGCGCTACAATGAGCAGTTCTTC. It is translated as CASSQEPLAGRYNEQFF.

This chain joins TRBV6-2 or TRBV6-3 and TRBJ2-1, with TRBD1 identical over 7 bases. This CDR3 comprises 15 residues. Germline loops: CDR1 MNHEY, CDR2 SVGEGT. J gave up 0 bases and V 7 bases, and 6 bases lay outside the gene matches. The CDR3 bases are TGTGCCAGCATCGACTCAGGGGGCTCCTACAATGAGCAGTTCTTC. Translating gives CASIDSGGSYNEQFF.